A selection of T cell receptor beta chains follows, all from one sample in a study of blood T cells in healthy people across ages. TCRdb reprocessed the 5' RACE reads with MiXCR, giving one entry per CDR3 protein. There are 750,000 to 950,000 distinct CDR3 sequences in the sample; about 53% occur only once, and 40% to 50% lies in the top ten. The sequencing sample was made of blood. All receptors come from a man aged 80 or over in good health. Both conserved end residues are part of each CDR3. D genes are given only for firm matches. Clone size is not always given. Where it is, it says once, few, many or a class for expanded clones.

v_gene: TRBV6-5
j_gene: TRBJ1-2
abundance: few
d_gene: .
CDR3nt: TGTGCCAGCAGGACGGGTTTGAGGGGCTACACCTTC
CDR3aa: CASRTGLRGYTF

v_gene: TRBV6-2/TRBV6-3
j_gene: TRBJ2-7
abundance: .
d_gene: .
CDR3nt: TGTGCCAGCAGTTACGTGTCGACGGGCTCCTACGAGCAGTACTTC
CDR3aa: CASSYVSTGSYEQYF

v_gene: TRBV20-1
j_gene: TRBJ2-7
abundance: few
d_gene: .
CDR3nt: TGCAGTGCTAGTGGAGGCATGGAGCGGGACGAGCAGTACTTC
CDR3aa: CSASGGMERDEQYF

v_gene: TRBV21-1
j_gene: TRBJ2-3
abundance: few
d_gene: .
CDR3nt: TGTGCCAGCAGCAAAGGGGGGGCAGCCACAGATACGCAGTATTTT
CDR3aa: CASSKGGAATDTQYF

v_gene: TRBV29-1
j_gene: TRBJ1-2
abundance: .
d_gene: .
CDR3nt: TGCAGCGCCGTGAGGACGGGAGAGGGCTACACCTTC
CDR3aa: CSAVRTGEGYTF

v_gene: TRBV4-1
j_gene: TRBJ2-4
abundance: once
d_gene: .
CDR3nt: TGCGCCAGCAGCGATAACCGCTTCATTCAGTACTTC
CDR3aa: CASSDNRFIQYF

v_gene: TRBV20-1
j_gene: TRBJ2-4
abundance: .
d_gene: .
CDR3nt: TGCAGTGCTGTTGGTAGGAACTTTGGGAACATTCAGTACTTC
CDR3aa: CSAVGRNFGNIQYF

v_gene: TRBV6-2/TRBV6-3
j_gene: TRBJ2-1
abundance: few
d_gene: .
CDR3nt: TGTGCCAGCAGTTCCACTACAGCCTACAATGAGCAGTTCTTC
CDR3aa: CASSSTTAYNEQFF

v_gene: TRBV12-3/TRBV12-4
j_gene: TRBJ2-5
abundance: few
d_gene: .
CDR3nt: TGTGCCAGCACCTCCTGGGGGAAAGGACAGACCCAGTACTTC
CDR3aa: CASTSWGKGQTQYF

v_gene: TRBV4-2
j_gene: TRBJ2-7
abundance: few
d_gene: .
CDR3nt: TGTGCCAGCAGCCCTGGGGGCCCTTCCTACGAGCAGTACTTC
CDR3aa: CASSPGGPSYEQYF

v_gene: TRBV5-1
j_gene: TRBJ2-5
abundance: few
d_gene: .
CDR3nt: TGCGCCAGCAGCTTGGAGGGTTCCATTACGGGCCAGTACTTC
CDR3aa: CASSLEGSITGQYF

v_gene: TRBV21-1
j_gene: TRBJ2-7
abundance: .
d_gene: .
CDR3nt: TGTGCCAGCAGCGACCCGGGACATCCCTACGAGCAGTACTTC
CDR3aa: CASSDPGHPYEQYF

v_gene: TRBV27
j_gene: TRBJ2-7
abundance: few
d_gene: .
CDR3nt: TGTGCCAGCAGTTTATCGAGAGGGGCCGAAGACGAGCAGTACTTC
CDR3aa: CASSLSRGAEDEQYF

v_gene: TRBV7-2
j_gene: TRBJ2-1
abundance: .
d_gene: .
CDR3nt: TGTGCCAGCAGCCCACAGAGTTACGGGAACTACAATGAGCAGTTCTTC
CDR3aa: CASSPQSYGNYNEQFF

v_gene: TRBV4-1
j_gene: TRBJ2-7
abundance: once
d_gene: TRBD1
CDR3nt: TGCGCCAGCAGCCATCCAGGACAGGGCTACGAGCAGTACTTC
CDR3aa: CASSHPGQGYEQYF

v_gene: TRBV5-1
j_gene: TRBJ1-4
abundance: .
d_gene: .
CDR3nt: TGCGCCAGCAGCTTGTCCGCGACGGGGGAAAAACTGTTTTTT
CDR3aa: CASSLSATGEKLFF

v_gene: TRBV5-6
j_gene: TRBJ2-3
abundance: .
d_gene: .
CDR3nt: TGTGCCAGCAGCTCCCAAGGGGAAGAGCACAGATACGCGTATTTT
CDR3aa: CASSSQGEEHRYAYF